This record looks at one TCR beta chain sequence and its context. Its antigen remains unidentified. Per-base quality was not reported, and no clone a single base away is much larger than it. Peripheral blood CD8+ and CD4+ T cells from healthy donors, Susac syndrome patients and multiple sclerosis patients were profiled by high-throughput TCR beta sequencing. Multiple sclerosis controls were treatment-naive patients with stable or active relapsing-remitting disease fulfilling revised McDonald criteria. Bulk CD8+ and CD4+ T cells were purified by magnetic negative isolation, while CD8+ TEMRA cells were enriched using FACS. Blood was collected in EDTA tubes and processed within 24 hours, with PBMCs isolated through density gradient centrifugation. PBMCs intended for TCR sequencing were cryopreserved in liquid nitrogen and thawed later in a water bath at 37 degrees C. Purity of sorted or isolated CD4+, CD8+ and CD8+ TEMRA cells was at least 90%.

Inclusive of the bounding cysteine and phenylalanine, the CDR3 is 15 residues long. The DNA shown is the 45-base CDR3, in frame from base 1. V is reduced by 5 bases and J by 4 bases, leaving a spacing of 17 bases between them. RNA was extracted with the RNeasy kit and roughly 0.45 to 1 ug was reverse transcribed using random hexamers. The immunoSEQ multiplex PCR assay, covering 54 Vbeta and 13 Jbeta segments, was used to amplify TCR beta CDR3 regions. PCR amplification bias was corrected using a synthetic template baseline for primer optimization and computational correction. The authors' pipeline ran thus. Only productive sequences were kept, with reads annotated to V, D and J genes according to IMGT and analyzed in immunoSEQ Analyzer. To calculate clonality, Shannon entropy was normalized by log2 of the number of productive unique sequences and then subtracted from one. Public and private clones were assessed among the 100 most prevalent clones of each patient and control. Clones were defined as Susac-specific when absent from the healthy and MS cohorts, from roughly 1,100 published viral clones and from other ImmuneACCESS disease sequences. The raw public data were reprocessed by TCRdb itself: fastp quality trimming at Q25, MiXCR clonotype calling, in-frame beta chains only. Each CDR3 protein gets just one entry, which takes the most common genes and DNA from the rows behind it. TCRdb's processing, not the authors' own work, is the source of the V and J calls. The sample data list about 250,000 distinct CDR3 sequences, and roughly 93% of these were observed just once. The leading ten clones occupy 0.06% to 0.08% of the sample.

This specimen comes from a study of CD8 T cells in Susac syndrome (dated by TCRdb to about 2019). Study-wide context: The study used repertoire sequencing to test whether antigen drove CD8+ T cell activation and differentiation in Susac syndrome. The paper's findings and limits, for the study overall: The study acknowledged that relatively few individuals were included in the TCR sequencing and HLA analysis.

This TCR was recovered from a human donor with multiple sclerosis. The rearranged segments are TRBV12-3 or TRBV12-4 and TRBJ1-2; no D gene is confidently identified. What was sequenced was CD4+ T cells from PBMCs. The CDR3 here reads CASSAVGLTSYGYTF. The nucleotide sequence is given as TGTGCCAGCAGTGCCGTGGGCTTAACGTCCTATGGCTACACCTTC.